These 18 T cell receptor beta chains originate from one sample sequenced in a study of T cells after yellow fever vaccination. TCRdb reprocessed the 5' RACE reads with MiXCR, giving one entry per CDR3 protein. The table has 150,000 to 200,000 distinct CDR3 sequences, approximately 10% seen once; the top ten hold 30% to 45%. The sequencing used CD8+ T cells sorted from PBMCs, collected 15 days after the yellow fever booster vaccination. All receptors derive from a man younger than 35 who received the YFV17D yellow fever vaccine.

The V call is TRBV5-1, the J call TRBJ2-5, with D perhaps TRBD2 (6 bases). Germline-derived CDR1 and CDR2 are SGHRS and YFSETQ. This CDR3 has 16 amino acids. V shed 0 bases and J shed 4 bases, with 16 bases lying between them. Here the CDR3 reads CASSLAATSVIETQYF. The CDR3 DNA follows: TGCGCCAGCAGCTTGGCAGCGACTAGTGTCATAGAGACCCAGTACTTC.

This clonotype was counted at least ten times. The CDR3, as DNA: TGTGCCAGCAGTTCAGCAGATTCGAACACTGAAGCTTTCTTT. This encodes CASSSADSNTEAFF. The rearrangement links TRBV12-3 or TRBV12-4 to TRBJ1-1; no clear D gene. V was cut by 4 bases and J by 1 base, with 10 bases left in between. The CDR3 runs 14 residues.

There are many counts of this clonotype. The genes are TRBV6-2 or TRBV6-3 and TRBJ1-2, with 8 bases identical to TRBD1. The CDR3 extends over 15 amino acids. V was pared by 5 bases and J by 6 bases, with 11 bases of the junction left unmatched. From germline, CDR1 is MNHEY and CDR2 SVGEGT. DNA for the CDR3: TGTGCCAGCAGTCTCCAATTGGACAGGGAGCATGGCTACACCTTC. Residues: CASSLQLDREHGYTF.

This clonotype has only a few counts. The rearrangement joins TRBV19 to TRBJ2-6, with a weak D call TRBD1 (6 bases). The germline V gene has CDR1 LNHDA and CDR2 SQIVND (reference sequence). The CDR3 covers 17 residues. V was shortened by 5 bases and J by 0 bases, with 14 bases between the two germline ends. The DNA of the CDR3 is TGTGCCAGTAGTCCAAAAGACAGGTTCTCTGGGGCCAACGTCCTGACTTTC. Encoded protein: CASSPKDRFSGANVLTF.

CDR3 residues: CASSYSPDRFHF. The CDR3 coding sequence is TGTGCCAGCAGTTACTCACCCGACAGGTTCCATTTT. The rearrangement joins TRBV6-2 or TRBV6-3 to TRBJ1-5, with D perhaps matching TRBD1 (6 bases). CDR3 length equals 12 residues. CDR1 and CDR2 (germline): MNHEY, SVGEGT. V lost 0 bases and J 16 bases, leaving 13 bases between the germline ends.

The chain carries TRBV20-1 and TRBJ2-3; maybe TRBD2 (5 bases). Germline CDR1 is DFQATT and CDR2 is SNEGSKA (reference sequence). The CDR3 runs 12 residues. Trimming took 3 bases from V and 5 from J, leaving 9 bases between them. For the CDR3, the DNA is TGCAGTGCTAGTAGGGCGGGAGATACGCAGTATTTT. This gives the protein CSASRAGDTQYF.

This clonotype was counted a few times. Written as DNA, the CDR3 is TGTGCCAGCAGTTTAGCTTGGGGCCCGGGTAGGAATGAGCAGTTCTTC. This encodes CASSLAWGPGRNEQFF. V usage is TRBV12-3 or TRBV12-4 and J usage is TRBJ2-1, with D tentatively TRBD1 (5 bases). This CDR3 has 16 amino acids. V gave up 0 bases and J gave up 7 bases, with 16 bases separating them.

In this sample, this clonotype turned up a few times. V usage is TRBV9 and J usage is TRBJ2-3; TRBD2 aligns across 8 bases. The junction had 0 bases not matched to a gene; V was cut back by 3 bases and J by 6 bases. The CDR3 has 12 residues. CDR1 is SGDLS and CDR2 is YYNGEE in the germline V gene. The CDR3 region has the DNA TGTGCCAGCAGCGGGACTAGCGATACGCAGTATTTT. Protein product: CASSGTSDTQYF.

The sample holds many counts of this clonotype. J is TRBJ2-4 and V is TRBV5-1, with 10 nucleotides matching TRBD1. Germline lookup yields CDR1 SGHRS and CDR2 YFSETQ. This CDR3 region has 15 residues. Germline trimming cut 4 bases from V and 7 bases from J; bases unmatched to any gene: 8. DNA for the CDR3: TGCGCCAGCAGCCCCGGGACAGGGGTTGGTAACATTCAGTACTTC. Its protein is CASSPGTGVGNIQYF.

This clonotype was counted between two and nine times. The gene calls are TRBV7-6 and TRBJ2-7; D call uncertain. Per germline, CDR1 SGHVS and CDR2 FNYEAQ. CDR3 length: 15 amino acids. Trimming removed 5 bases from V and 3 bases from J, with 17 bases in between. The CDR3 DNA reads TGTGCCAGCAGCCCGCACGACCAACCATTCTACGAGCAGTACTTC. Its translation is CASSPHDQPFYEQYF.

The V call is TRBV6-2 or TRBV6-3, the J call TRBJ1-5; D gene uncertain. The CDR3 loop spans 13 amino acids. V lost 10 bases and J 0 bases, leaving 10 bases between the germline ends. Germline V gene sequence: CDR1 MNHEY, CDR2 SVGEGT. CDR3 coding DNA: TGTGCCACTCGGACCGATAGCAATCAGCCCCAGCATTTT. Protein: CATRTDSNQPQHF.

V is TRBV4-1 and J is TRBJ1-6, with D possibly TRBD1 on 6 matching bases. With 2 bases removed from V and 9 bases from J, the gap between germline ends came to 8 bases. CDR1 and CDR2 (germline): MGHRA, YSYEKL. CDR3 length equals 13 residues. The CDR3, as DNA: TGCGCCAGCAGCCAAACAGGGACTTCACCCCTCCACTTT. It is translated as CASSQTGTSPLHF.

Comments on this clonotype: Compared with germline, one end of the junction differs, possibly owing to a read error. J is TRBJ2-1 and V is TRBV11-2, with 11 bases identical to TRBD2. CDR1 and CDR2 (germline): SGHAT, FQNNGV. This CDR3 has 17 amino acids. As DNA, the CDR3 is TGTGCCAGCAGCTCCCTCCTAGCGGGGGGATTCTACTATGAGCAGTTCTTC. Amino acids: CASSSLLAGGFYYEQFF.

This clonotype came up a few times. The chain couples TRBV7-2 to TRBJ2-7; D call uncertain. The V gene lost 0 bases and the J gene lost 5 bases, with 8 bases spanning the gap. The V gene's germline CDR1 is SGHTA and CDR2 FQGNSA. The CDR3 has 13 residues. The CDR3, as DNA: TGTGCCAGCAGCTTAGCTCTATCTCACGAGCAGTACGTC. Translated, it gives CASSLALSHEQYV.

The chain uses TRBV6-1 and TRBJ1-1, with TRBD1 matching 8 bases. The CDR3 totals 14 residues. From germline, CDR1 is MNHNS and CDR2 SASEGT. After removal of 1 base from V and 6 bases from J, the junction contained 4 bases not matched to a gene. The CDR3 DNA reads TGTGCCAGCAGTGAAGGGACAGGGTCGGCTGAAGCTTTCTTT. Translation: CASSEGTGSAEAFF.

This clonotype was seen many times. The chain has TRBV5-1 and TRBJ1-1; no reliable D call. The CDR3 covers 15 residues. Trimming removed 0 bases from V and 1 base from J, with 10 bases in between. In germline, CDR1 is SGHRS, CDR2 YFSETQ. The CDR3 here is CASSLAMLSNTEAFF. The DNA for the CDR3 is TGCGCCAGCAGCTTGGCAATGCTATCGAACACTGAAGCTTTCTTT. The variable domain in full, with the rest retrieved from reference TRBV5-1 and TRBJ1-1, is KAGVTQTPRYLIKTRGQQVTLSCSPISGHRSVSWYQQTPGQGLQFLFEYFSETQRNKGNFPGRFSGRQFSNSRSEMNVSTLELGDSALYLCASSLAMLSNTEAFFGQGTRLTVV.

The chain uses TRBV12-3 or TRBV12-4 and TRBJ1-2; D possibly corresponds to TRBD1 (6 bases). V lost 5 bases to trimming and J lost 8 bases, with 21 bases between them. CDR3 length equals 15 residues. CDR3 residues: CASSLGSGGPRGYTF. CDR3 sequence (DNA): TGTGCCAGCAGTCTGGGGTCCGGGGGGCCTCGGGGCTACACCTTC.

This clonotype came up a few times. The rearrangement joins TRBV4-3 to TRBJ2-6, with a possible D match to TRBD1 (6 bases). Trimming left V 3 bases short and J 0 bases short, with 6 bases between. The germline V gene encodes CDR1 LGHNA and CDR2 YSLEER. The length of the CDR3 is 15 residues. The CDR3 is CASSQTGSGANVLTF. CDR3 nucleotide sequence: TGCGCCAGCAGCCAGACAGGCTCTGGGGCCAACGTCCTGACTTTC.